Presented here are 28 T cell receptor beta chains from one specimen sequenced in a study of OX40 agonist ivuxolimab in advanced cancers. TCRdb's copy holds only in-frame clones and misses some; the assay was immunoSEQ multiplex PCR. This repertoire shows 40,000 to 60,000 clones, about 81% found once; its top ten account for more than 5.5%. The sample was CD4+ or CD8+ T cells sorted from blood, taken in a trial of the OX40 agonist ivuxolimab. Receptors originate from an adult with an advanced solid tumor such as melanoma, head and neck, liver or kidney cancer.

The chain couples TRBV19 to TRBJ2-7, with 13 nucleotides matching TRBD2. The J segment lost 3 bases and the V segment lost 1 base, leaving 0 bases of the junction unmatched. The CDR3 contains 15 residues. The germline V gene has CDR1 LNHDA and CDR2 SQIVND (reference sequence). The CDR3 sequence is CASSIGTSGSYEQYF. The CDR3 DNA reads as TGTGCCAGTAGTATAGGGACTAGCGGGAGCTACGAGCAGTACTTC.

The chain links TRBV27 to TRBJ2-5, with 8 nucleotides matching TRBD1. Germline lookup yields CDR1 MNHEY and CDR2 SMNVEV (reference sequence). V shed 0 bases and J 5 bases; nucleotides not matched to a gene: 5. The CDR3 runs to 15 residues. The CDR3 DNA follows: TGTGCCAGCAGTTTATCCGGACAGGGCGGGGAGACCCAGTACTTC. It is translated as CASSLSGQGGETQYF.

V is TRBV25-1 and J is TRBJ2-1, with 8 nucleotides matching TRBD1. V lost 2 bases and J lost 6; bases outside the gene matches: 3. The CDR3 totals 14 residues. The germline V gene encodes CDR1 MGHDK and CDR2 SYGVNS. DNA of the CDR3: TGTGCCAGCAGTGAAACGGACAGGGTCAATGAGCAGTTCTTC. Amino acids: CASSETDRVNEQFF.

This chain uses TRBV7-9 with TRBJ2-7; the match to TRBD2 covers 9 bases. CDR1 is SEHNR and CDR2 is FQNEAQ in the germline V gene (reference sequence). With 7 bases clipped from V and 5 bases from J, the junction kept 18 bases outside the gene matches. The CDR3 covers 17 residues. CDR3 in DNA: TGTGCCAGCACCCACTCGCGGGAGGGATTAATCCCCAACGAGCAGTACTTC. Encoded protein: CASTHSREGLIPNEQYF.

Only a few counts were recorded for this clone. This CDR3 is CASSRVGRPFTDTQYF. The CDR3, as DNA: TGTGCCAGCAGCCGGGTGGGGCGACCCTTCACAGATACGCAGTATTTT. The chain links TRBV11-2 to TRBJ2-3; tentative D call: TRBD1 (5 bases). This CDR3 spans 16 amino acids. CDR1 is SGHAT, CDR2 FQNNGV, per germline. Trimming cost V 5 bases and J 2 bases, with 17 bases left between them.

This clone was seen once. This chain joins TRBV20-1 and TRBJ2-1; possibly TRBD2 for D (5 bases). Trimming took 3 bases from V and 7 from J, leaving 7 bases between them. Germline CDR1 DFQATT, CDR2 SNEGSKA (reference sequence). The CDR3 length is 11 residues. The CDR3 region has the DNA TGCAGTGCTAGTTCGGGGAATGAGCAGTTCTTC. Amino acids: CSASSGNEQFF.

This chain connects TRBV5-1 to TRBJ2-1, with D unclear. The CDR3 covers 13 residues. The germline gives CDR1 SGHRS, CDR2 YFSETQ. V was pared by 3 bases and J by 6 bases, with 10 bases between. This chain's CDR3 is CASSSSYFNEQFF. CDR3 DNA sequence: TGCGCCAGCAGCTCCTCCTATTTCAATGAGCAGTTCTTC.

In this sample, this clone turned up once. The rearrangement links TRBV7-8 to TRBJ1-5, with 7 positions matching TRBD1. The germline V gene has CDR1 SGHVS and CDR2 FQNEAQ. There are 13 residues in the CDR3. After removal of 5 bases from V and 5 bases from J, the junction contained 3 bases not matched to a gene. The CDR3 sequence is CASSPRGDQPQHF. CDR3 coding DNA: TGTGCCAGCAGCCCCAGGGGGGATCAGCCCCAGCATTTT.

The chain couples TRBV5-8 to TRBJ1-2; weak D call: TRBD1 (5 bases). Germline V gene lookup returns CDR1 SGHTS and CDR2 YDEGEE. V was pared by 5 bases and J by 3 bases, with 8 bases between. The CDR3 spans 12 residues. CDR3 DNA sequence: TGTGCCAGCAGGACAGACCACTATGGCTACACCTTC. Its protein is CASRTDHYGYTF.

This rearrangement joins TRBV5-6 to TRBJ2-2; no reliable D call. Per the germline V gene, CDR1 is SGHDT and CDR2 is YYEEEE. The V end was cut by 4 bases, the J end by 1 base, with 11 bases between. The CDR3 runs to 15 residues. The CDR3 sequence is CASSLLQRNTGELFF. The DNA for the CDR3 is TGTGCCAGCAGCCTTTTACAGCGGAACACCGGGGAGCTGTTTTTT. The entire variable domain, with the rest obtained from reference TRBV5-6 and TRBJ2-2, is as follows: DAGVTQSPTHLIKTRGQQVTLRCSPKSGHDTVSWYQQALGQGPQFIFQYYEEEERQRGNFPDRFSGHQFPNYSSELNVNALLLGDSALYLCASSLLQRNTGELFFGEGSRLTVL.

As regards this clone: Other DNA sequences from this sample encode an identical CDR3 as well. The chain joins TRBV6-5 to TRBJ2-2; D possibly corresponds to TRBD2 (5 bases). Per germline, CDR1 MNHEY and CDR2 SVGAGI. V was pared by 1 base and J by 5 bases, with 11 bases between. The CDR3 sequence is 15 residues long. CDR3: CASSYYDSGTGELFF. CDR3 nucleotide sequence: TGTGCCAGCAGTTACTACGATTCGGGAACCGGGGAGCTGTTTTTT.

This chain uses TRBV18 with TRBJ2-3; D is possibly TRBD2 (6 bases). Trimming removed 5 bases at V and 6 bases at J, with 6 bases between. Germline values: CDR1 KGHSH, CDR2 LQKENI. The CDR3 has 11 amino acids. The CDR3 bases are TGTGCCAGCTCAAGCGGGGATACGCAGTATTTT. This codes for CASSSGDTQYF. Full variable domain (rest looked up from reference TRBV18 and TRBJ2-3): NAGVMQNPRHLVRRRGQEARLRCSPMKGHSHVYWYRQLPEEGLKFMVYLQKENIIDESGMPKERFSAEFPKEGPSILRIQQVVRGDSAAYFCASSSGDTQYFGPGTRLTVL.

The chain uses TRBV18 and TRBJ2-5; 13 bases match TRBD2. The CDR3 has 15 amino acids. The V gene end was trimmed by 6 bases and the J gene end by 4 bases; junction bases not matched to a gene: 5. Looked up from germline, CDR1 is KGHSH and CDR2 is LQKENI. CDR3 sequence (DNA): TGTGCCAGCTCCCTCGGACTAGCGGGAGTAGAGACCCAGTACTTC. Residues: CASSLGLAGVETQYF.

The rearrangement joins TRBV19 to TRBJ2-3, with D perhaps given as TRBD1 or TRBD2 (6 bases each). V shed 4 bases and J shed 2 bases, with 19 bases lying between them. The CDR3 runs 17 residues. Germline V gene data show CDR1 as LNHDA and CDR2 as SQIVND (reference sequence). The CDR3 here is CASSNPTIWGATDTQYF. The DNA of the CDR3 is TGTGCCAGTAGTAACCCGACTATCTGGGGGGCCACAGATACGCAGTATTTT.

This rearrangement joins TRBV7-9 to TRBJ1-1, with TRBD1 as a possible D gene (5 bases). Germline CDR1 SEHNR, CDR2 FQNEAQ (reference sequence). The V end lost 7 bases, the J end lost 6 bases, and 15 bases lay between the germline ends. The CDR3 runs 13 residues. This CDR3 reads CASNLGGHPEAFF. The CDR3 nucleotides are TGTGCCAGCAACCTAGGAGGACATCCTGAAGCTTTCTTT.

The CDR3 protein is CAISESLTAEVYGYTF. The DNA for the CDR3 is TGTGCCATCAGTGAGTCGTTGACGGCAGAAGTATATGGCTACACCTTC. This chain connects TRBV10-3 to TRBJ1-2; no firm D call. Germline V CDR1 and CDR2: ENHRY, SYGVKD. Trimming removed 0 bases from V and 5 bases from J, with 16 bases in between. This CDR3 is built from 16 residues.

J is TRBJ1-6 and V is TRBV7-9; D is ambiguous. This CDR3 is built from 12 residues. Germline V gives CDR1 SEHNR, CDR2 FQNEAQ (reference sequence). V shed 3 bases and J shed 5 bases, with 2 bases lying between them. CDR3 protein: CASSFNNSPLHF. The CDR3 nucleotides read TGTGCCAGCAGCTTTAATAATTCACCCCTCCACTTT.

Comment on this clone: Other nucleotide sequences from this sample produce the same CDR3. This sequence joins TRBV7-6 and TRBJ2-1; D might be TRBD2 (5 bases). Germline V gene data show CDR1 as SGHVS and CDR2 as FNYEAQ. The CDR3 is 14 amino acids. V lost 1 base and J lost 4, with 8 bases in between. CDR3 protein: CASSLGTGYNEQFF. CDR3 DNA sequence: TGTGCCAGCAGCTTAGGGACGGGGTACAATGAGCAGTTCTTC.

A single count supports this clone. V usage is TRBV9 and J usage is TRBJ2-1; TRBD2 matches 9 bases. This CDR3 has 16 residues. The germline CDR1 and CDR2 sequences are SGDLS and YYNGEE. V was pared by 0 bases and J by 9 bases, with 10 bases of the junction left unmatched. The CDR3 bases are TGTGCCAGCAGCGTAGCTGGTAGCGGGAGTGTGAGTGAGCAGTTCTTC. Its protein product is CASSVAGSGSVSEQFF.

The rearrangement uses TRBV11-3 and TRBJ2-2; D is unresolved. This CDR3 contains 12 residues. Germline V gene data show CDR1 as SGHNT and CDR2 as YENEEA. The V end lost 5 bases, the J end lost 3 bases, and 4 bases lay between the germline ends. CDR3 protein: CASSPHTGELFF. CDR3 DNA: TGTGCCAGCAGCCCTCACACCGGGGAGCTGTTTTTT.

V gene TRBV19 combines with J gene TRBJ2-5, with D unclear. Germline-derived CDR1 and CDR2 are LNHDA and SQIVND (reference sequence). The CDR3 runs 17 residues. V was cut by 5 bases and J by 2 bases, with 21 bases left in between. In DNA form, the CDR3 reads TGTGCCAGTAGTCGCCTTGTGGAGCGATCGTTACAAGAGACCCAGTACTTC. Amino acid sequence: CASSRLVERSLQETQYF.

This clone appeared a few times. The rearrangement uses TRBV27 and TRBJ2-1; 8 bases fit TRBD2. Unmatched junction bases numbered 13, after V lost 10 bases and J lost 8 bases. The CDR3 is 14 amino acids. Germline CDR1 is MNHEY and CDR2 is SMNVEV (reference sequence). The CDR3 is CATTRIAGKDEQFF. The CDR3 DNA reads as TGTGCCACGACACGCATAGCGGGGAAGGATGAGCAGTTCTTC.

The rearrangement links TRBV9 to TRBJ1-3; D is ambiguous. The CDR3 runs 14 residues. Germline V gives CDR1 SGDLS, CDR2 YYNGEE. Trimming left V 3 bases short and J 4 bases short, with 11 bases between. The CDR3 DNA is TGTGCCAGCAGCGGAGGAGCATTCGGAAACACCATATATTTT. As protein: CASSGGAFGNTIYF.

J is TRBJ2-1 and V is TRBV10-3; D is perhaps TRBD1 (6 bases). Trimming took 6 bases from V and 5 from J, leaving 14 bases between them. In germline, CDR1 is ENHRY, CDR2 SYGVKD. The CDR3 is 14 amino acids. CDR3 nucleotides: TGTGCCATCAGGCGGACAGTTGGGGACAATGAGCAGTTCTTC. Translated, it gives CAIRRTVGDNEQFF.

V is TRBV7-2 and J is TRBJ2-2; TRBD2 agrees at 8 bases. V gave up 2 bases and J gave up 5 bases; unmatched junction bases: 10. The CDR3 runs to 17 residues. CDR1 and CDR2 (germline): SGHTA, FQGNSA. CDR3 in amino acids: CASSLSTSAARTGELFF. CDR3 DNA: TGTGCCAGCAGCTTATCGACTAGCGCCGCGAGGACCGGGGAGCTGTTTTTT. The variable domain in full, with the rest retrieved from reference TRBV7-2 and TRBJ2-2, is GAGVSQSPSNKVTEKGKDVELRCDPISGHTALYWYRQSLGQGLEFLIYFQGNSAPDKSGLPSDRFSAERTGGSVSTLTIQRTQQEDSAVYLCASSLSTSAARTGELFFGEGSRLTVL.

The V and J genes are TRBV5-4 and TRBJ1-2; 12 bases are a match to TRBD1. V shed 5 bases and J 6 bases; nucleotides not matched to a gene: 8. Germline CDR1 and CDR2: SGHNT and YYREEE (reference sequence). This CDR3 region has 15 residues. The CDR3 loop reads CASRPGTGGADGYTF. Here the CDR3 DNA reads TGTGCCAGCAGGCCAGGGACAGGGGGCGCAGATGGCTACACCTTC.

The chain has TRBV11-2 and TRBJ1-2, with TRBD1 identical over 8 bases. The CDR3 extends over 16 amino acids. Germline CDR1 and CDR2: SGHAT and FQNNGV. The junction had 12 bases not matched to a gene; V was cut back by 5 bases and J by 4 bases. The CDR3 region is CASSSSGTGDGYGYTF. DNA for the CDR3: TGTGCCAGCAGCAGTTCCGGGACAGGTGACGGCTATGGCTACACCTTC.

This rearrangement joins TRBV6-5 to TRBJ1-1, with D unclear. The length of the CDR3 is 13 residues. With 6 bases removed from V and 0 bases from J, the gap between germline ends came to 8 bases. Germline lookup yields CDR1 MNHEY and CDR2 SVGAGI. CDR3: CASRTTMNTEAFF. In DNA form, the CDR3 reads TGTGCCAGCAGGACTACCATGAACACTGAAGCTTTCTTT.